A selection of T cell receptor beta chains follows, all from one sample in a study of beta chain features in type 1 diabetes. TCRdb's table, derived via immunoSEQ multiplex PCR, lists solely in-frame clones and lacks some. In the table there are 200,000 to 250,000 clones, 11% of which are singletons. Specimen: central memory CD4+ T cells from blood. These receptors originate from a man aged 18 to 35 in good health. Both conserved end residues are part of each CDR3. Fields, in order: clone size, J gene, V gene, D gene, CDR3 protein, CDR3 DNA. A D gene is named only where the DNA matches it firmly. For some rows the clone size is stated as once, few or many, or as a class when expanded; others skip it.

clone_size: few
j_call: TRBJ2-5
v_call: TRBV5-8
d_call: TRBD1
cdr3_aa: CASSWDRAETQYF
cdr3_nt: TGTGCCAGCAGCTGGGACAGGGCAGAGACCCAGTACTTC

clone_size: NA
j_call: TRBJ2-5
v_call: TRBV7-3
d_call: NA
cdr3_aa: CASSLQRRGQETQYF
cdr3_nt: TGTGCCAGCAGCTTGCAGCGAAGGGGCCAAGAGACCCAGTACTTC

clone_size: NA
j_call: TRBJ2-4
v_call: TRBV5-1
d_call: TRBD2
cdr3_aa: CASSLGLAENIQYF
cdr3_nt: TGCGCCAGCAGCTTGGGACTAGCGGAAAACATTCAGTACTTC

clone_size: few
j_call: TRBJ2-7
v_call: TRBV28
d_call: NA
cdr3_aa: CASSHKLVAGTLYEQYF
cdr3_nt: TGTGCCAGCAGCCATAAACTCGTGGCAGGCACCCTCTACGAGCAGTACTTC

clone_size: NA
j_call: TRBJ2-7
v_call: TRBV29-1
d_call: NA
cdr3_aa: CSITDGTYEQYF
cdr3_nt: TGCAGCATTACGGACGGCACCTACGAGCAGTACTTC

clone_size: many
j_call: TRBJ1-1
v_call: TRBV4-2
d_call: TRBD1
cdr3_aa: CASNPGQGWTEAFF
cdr3_nt: TGTGCCAGCAACCCCGGACAGGGATGGACTGAAGCTTTCTTT

clone_size: NA
j_call: TRBJ2-1
v_call: TRBV14
d_call: NA
cdr3_aa: CASSRMISGEQFF
cdr3_nt: TGTGCCAGCAGCCGTATGATCTCGGGTGAGCAGTTCTTC

clone_size: NA
j_call: TRBJ2-1
v_call: TRBV19
d_call: TRBD1
cdr3_aa: CASTLTGGNEQFF
cdr3_nt: TGTGCCAGCACGTTGACAGGGGGCAATGAGCAGTTCTTC

clone_size: many
j_call: TRBJ1-5
v_call: TRBV4-3
d_call: NA
cdr3_aa: CASSQDLYRDNQPQHF
cdr3_nt: TGCGCCAGCAGCCAAGATCTCTACAGAGACAATCAGCCCCAGCATTTT

clone_size: NA
j_call: TRBJ1-1
v_call: TRBV7-2
d_call: NA
cdr3_aa: CSSRPTTVTVAEAFF
cdr3_nt: TGTTCCAGCAGACCTACGACCGTAACAGTAGCTGAAGCTTTCTTT

clone_size: NA
j_call: TRBJ2-3
v_call: TRBV21-1
d_call: NA
cdr3_aa: CASSKHPDTQYF
cdr3_nt: TGTGCCAGCAGCAAACACCCAGATACGCAGTATTTT

clone_size: NA
j_call: TRBJ1-1
v_call: TRBV30
d_call: NA
cdr3_aa: CAWSQGPQNTEAFF
cdr3_nt: TGTGCCTGGAGTCAGGGACCGCAGAACACTGAAGCTTTCTTT

clone_size: few
j_call: TRBJ2-1
v_call: TRBV7-9
d_call: TRBD2
cdr3_aa: CASSLTSGTRGEQFF
cdr3_nt: TGTGCCAGCAGCCTGACTAGCGGGACTCGGGGTGAGCAGTTCTTC

clone_size: few
j_call: TRBJ2-4
v_call: TRBV30
d_call: NA
cdr3_aa: CAWSVSAAYNIQYF
cdr3_nt: TGTGCCTGGAGTGTCTCCGCGGCCTATAACATTCAGTACTTC

clone_size: NA
j_call: TRBJ2-5
v_call: TRBV23-1
d_call: NA
cdr3_aa: CASSQCRTDYQGTQYF
cdr3_nt: TGCGCCAGCAGTCAATGTAGGACAGATTACCAAGGGACCCAGTACTTC

clone_size: few
j_call: TRBJ2-7
v_call: TRBV6-6
d_call: NA
cdr3_aa: CASSYLRTGEQYF
cdr3_nt: TGTGCCAGCAGTTACCTTCGGACCGGGGAGCAGTACTTC

clone_size: NA
j_call: TRBJ2-1
v_call: TRBV29-1
d_call: TRBD2
cdr3_aa: CSVEPTSGNEQFF
cdr3_nt: TGCAGCGTTGAACCAACTAGCGGGAATGAGCAGTTCTTC

clone_size: NA
j_call: TRBJ2-1
v_call: TRBV18
d_call: NA
cdr3_aa: CASSPPRADNEQFF
cdr3_nt: TGTGCCAGCTCACCTCCGAGGGCGGACAATGAGCAGTTCTTC

clone_size: NA
j_call: TRBJ1-2
v_call: TRBV6-1
d_call: NA
cdr3_aa: CASSESERRYGYTF
cdr3_nt: TGTGCCAGCAGTGAATCCGAAAGAAGATATGGCTACACCTTC

clone_size: NA
j_call: TRBJ2-3
v_call: TRBV28
d_call: TRBD2
cdr3_aa: CASSTGRIDTQYF
cdr3_nt: TGTGCCAGCAGTACCGGGAGGATAGATACGCAGTATTTT

clone_size: few
j_call: TRBJ2-5
v_call: TRBV30
d_call: NA
cdr3_aa: CAWSVLGTQETQYF
cdr3_nt: TGTGCCTGGAGTGTACTAGGGACCCAAGAGACCCAGTACTTC

clone_size: few
j_call: TRBJ2-3
v_call: TRBV28
d_call: TRBD2
cdr3_aa: CASSSTSGGADTQYF
cdr3_nt: TGTGCCAGCAGTTCGACTAGCGGCGGGGCAGATACGCAGTATTTT

clone_size: NA
j_call: TRBJ2-7
v_call: TRBV19
d_call: TRBD1
cdr3_aa: CASSPHRAGDRGYEQYF
cdr3_nt: TGTGCCAGTAGTCCGCACCGCGCGGGGGACAGGGGCTACGAGCAGTACTTC

clone_size: few
j_call: TRBJ1-1
v_call: TRBV7-3
d_call: NA
cdr3_aa: CASSFERDTEAFF
cdr3_nt: TGTGCCAGCAGCTTCGAGAGGGACACTGAAGCTTTCTTT

clone_size: few
j_call: TRBJ2-7
v_call: TRBV18
d_call: TRBD2
cdr3_aa: CASSPGLAGPPEQYF
cdr3_nt: TGTGCCAGCTCACCAGGACTAGCGGGACCGCCCGAGCAGTACTTC

clone_size: few
j_call: TRBJ2-7
v_call: TRBV4-1
d_call: TRBD1
cdr3_aa: CASSQGFRGLNEQYF
cdr3_nt: TGCGCCAGCAGCCAAGGGTTCAGGGGGCTCAACGAGCAGTACTTC

clone_size: NA
j_call: TRBJ2-2
v_call: TRBV5-1
d_call: NA
cdr3_aa: CASSLVVALANTGELFF
cdr3_nt: TGCGCCAGCAGCTTGGTGGTAGCGCTAGCTAACACCGGGGAGCTGTTTTTT

clone_size: few
j_call: TRBJ1-1
v_call: TRBV18
d_call: NA
cdr3_aa: CASSPGETEAFF
cdr3_nt: TGTGCCAGCTCACCCGGGGAAACGGAAGCTTTCTTT

clone_size: few
j_call: TRBJ2-7
v_call: TRBV7-2
d_call: NA
cdr3_aa: CASSLAFYEQYF
cdr3_nt: TGTGCCAGCAGCTTGGCCTTCTACGAGCAGTACTTC

clone_size: NA
j_call: TRBJ1-4
v_call: TRBV4-2
d_call: NA
cdr3_aa: CASSHLVPNEKLFF
cdr3_nt: TGTGCCAGCAGCCACCTCGTCCCAAATGAAAAACTGTTTTTT

clone_size: NA
j_call: TRBJ1-1
v_call: TRBV28
d_call: NA
cdr3_aa: CASTYWTVMNTEAFF
cdr3_nt: TGTGCCAGCACTTACTGGACAGTCATGAACACTGAAGCTTTCTTT

clone_size: NA
j_call: TRBJ1-1
v_call: TRBV7-3
d_call: NA
cdr3_aa: CASSLTGPNTEAFF
cdr3_nt: TGTGCCAGCAGCTTAACTGGGCCGAACACTGAAGCTTTCTTT

clone_size: few
j_call: TRBJ2-2
v_call: TRBV11-3
d_call: NA
cdr3_aa: CASSLGTANTGELFF
cdr3_nt: TGTGCCAGCAGCTTAGGGACAGCCAACACCGGGGAGCTGTTTTTT

clone_size: NA
j_call: TRBJ1-2
v_call: TRBV7-2
d_call: TRBD1
cdr3_aa: CASSAETGRHYGYTF
cdr3_nt: TGTGCCAGCAGCGCAGAGACAGGGAGGCACTATGGCTACACCTTC

clone_size: NA
j_call: TRBJ2-1
v_call: TRBV20-1
d_call: NA
cdr3_aa: CSASAYNEQFF
cdr3_nt: TGCAGTGCTAGTGCGTACAATGAGCAGTTCTTC

clone_size: few
j_call: TRBJ2-5
v_call: TRBV4-2
d_call: NA
cdr3_aa: CASSRTAQETQYF
cdr3_nt: TGTGCCAGCAGCCGGACAGCCCAGGAGACCCAGTACTTC

clone_size: NA
j_call: TRBJ2-1
v_call: TRBV7-2
d_call: TRBD2
cdr3_aa: CASSTPRTSGTGAYNEQFF
cdr3_nt: TGTGCCAGCAGCACCCCCCGGACTAGCGGGACAGGGGCTTACAATGAGCAGTTCTTC

clone_size: few
j_call: TRBJ2-5
v_call: TRBV18
d_call: NA
cdr3_aa: CASSPFGSSRLEQYF
cdr3_nt: TGTGCCAGCTCACCATTCGGCAGCAGCCGGCTGGAGCAGTACTTC

clone_size: few
j_call: TRBJ2-3
v_call: TRBV4-3
d_call: NA
cdr3_aa: CASSQGPGVEDTQYF
cdr3_nt: TGCGCCAGCAGCCAAGGTCCCGGAGTGGAAGATACGCAGTATTTT

clone_size: few
j_call: TRBJ2-5
v_call: TRBV4-1
d_call: NA
cdr3_aa: CASSQEWTGTKETQYF
cdr3_nt: TGCGCCAGCAGCCAAGAGTGGACAGGGACTAAAGAGACCCAGTACTTC

clone_size: few
j_call: TRBJ2-5
v_call: TRBV5-1
d_call: TRBD2
cdr3_aa: CASSFAGVQETQYF
cdr3_nt: TGCGCCAGCAGCTTCGCGGGAGTGCAAGAGACCCAGTACTTC

clone_size: few
j_call: TRBJ1-5
v_call: TRBV6-5
d_call: NA
cdr3_aa: CASSLGFNNQPQHF
cdr3_nt: TGTGCCAGCAGCCTCGGATTTAACAATCAGCCCCAGCATTTT

clone_size: few
j_call: TRBJ1-1
v_call: TRBV7-9
d_call: NA
cdr3_aa: CASSWGLIDTEAFF
cdr3_nt: TGTGCCAGCAGCTGGGGGCTGATCGATACTGAAGCTTTCTTT

clone_size: few
j_call: TRBJ2-1
v_call: TRBV9
d_call: TRBD1
cdr3_aa: CASSGRDRTYNEQFF
cdr3_nt: TGTGCCAGCAGCGGGCGGGACAGGACTTACAATGAGCAGTTCTTC

clone_size: few
j_call: TRBJ2-1
v_call: TRBV7-9
d_call: TRBD1
cdr3_aa: CASSLAQGAWYEQFF
cdr3_nt: TGTGCCAGCAGCTTAGCACAGGGGGCATGGTATGAGCAGTTCTTC

clone_size: few
j_call: TRBJ2-7
v_call: TRBV5-1
d_call: TRBD1
cdr3_aa: CASRSGTGSYEQYF
cdr3_nt: TGCGCCAGCAGGTCCGGGACAGGGTCCTACGAGCAGTACTTC

clone_size: few
j_call: TRBJ1-5
v_call: TRBV2
d_call: NA
cdr3_aa: CASRVDLGNQPQHF
cdr3_nt: TGTGCCAGCAGAGTCGACCTTGGCAATCAGCCCCAGCATTTT

clone_size: few
j_call: TRBJ1-1
v_call: TRBV7-2
d_call: NA
cdr3_aa: CASSFKKGTEAFF
cdr3_nt: TGTGCCAGCAGCTTCAAAAAGGGCACTGAAGCTTTCTTT

clone_size: NA
j_call: TRBJ2-7
v_call: TRBV9
d_call: TRBD2
cdr3_aa: CASSVATGTIPYEQYF
cdr3_nt: TGTGCCAGCAGCGTAGCTACCGGGACTATCCCCTACGAGCAGTACTTC